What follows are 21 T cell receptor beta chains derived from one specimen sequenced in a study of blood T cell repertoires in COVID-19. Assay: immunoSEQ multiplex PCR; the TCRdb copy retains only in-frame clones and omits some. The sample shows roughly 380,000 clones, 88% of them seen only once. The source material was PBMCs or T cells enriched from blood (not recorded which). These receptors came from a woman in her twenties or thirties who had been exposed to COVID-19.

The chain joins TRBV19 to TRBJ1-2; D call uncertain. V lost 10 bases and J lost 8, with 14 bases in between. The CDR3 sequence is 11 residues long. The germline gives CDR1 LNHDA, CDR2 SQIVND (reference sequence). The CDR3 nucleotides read TGTGCCACCGTGACGGGCGGGGGCTACACCTTC. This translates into CATVTGGGYTF.

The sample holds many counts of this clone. CDR3: CAVGREGTEAFF. CDR3 DNA: TGTGCCGTCGGGAGGGAGGGGACTGAAGCTTTCTTT. This chain connects TRBV19 to TRBJ1-1; weak D call: TRBD1 (5 bases). The germline gives CDR1 LNHDA, CDR2 SQIVND (reference sequence). V was pared by 11 bases and J by 5 bases, with 15 bases between. The CDR3 is made up of 12 amino acids. The complete variable domain, with remaining parts taken from reference TRBV19 and TRBJ1-1, reads DGGITQSPKYLFRKEGQNVTLSCEQNLNHDAMYWYRQDPGQGLRLIYYSQIVNDFQKGDIAEGYSVSREKKESFPLTVTSAQKNPTAFYLCAVGREGTEAFFGQGTRLTVV.

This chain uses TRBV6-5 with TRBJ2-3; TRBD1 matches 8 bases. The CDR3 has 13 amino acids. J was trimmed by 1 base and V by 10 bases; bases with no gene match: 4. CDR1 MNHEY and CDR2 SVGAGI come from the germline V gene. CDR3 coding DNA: TGTGCCACACAGGGGGACGGCACAGATACGCAGTATTTT. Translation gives CATQGDGTDTQYF.

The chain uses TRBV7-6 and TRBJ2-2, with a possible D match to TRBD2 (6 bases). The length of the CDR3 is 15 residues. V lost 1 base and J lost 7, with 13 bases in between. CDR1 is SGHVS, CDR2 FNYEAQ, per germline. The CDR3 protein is CASSLVAGPNGELFF. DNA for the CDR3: TGTGCCAGCAGCTTAGTCGCGGGACCTAACGGGGAGCTGTTTTTT.

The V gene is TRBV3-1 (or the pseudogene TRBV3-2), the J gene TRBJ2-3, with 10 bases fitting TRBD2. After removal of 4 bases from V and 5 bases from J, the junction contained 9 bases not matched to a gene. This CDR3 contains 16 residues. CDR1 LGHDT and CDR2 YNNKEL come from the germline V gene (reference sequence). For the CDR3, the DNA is TGTGCCAGCAGCCCTGACCTCTCTAGCGGGAGAGATACGCAGTATTTT. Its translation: CASSPDLSSGRDTQYF.

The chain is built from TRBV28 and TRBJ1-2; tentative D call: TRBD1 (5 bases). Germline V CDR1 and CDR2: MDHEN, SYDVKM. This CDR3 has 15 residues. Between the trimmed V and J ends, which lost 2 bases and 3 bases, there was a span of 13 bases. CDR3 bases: TGTGCCAGCAGTTTAGCCTCCCTCAGGGACTATGGCTACACCTTC. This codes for CASSLASLRDYGYTF.

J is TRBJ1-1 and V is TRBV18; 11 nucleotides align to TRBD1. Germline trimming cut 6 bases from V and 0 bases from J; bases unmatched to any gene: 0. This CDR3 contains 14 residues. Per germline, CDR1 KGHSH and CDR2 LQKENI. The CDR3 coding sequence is TGTGCCAGCTCGGGACAGGGGGTGAACACTGAAGCTTTCTTT. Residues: CASSGQGVNTEAFF. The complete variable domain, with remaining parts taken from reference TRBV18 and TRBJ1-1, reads NAGVMQNPRHLVRRRGQEARLRCSPMKGHSHVYWYRQLPEEGLKFMVYLQKENIIDESGMPKERFSAEFPKEGPSILRIQQVVRGDSAAYFCASSGQGVNTEAFFGQGTRLTVV.

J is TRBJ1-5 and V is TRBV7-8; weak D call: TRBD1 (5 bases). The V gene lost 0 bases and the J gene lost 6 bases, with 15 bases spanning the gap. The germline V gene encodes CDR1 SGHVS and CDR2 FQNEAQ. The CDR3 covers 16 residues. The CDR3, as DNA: TGTGCCAGCAGCTTAGCGCTAGGACAAAGGGGTCAGCCCCAGCATTTT. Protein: CASSLALGQRGQPQHF. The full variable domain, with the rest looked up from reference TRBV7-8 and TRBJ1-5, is GAGVSQSPRYKVAKRGQDVALRCDPISGHVSLFWYQQALGQGPEFLTYFQNEAQLDKSGLPSDRFFAERPEGSVSTLKIQRTQQEDSAVYLCASSLALGQRGQPQHFGDGTRLSIL.

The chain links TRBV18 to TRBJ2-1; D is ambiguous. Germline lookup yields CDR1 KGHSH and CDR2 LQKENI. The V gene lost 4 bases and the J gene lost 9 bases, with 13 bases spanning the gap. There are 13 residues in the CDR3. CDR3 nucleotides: TGTGCCAGCTCACTCCAGAGCGCTGTTGAGCAGTTCTTC. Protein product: CASSLQSAVEQFF.

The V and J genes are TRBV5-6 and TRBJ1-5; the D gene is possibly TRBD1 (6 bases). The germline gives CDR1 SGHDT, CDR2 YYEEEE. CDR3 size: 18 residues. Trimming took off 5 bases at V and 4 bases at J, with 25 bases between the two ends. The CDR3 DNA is TGTGCCAGCAGTCGGACAGTCGGACTTACCTTCTTAAATCAGCCCCAGCATTTT. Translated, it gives CASSRTVGLTFLNQPQHF.

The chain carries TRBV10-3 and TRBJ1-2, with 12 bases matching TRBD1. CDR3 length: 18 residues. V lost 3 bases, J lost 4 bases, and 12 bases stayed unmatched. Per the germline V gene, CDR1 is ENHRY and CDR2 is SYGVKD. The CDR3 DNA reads TGTGCCATCAGTGAACACCCGGGACAGGGGGCTGACGCCTATGGCTACACCTTC. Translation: CAISEHPGQGADAYGYTF.

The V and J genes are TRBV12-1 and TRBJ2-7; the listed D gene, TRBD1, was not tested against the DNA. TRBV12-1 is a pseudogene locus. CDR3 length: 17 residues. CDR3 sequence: CASSFWRDRGQGYEQYF. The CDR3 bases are TGTGCCAGCAGCTTTTGGCGGGACAGGGGGCAGGGCTACGAGCAGTACTTC.

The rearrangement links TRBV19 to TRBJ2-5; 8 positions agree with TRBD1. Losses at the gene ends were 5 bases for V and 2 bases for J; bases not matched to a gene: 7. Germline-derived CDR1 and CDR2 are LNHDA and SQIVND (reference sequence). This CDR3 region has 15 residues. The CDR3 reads CASSLGQAFQETQYF. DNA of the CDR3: TGTGCCAGTAGTTTGGGACAGGCTTTTCAAGAGACCCAGTACTTC.

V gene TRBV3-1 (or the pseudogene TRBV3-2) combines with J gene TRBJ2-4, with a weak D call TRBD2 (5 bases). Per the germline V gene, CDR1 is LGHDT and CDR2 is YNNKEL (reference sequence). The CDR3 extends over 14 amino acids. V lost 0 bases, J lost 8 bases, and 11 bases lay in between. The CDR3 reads CASSQDRGKYIQYF. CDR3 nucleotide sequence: TGTGCCAGCAGCCAAGATAGAGGGAAATACATTCAGTACTTC.

CDR3 in amino acids: CATSDSNPFPYRGDSNQPQHF. The CDR3 DNA reads TGTGCCACCAGTGATAGCAATCCCTTCCCTTACAGGGGGGATAGCAATCAGCCCCAGCATTTT. The chain joins TRBV24-1 to TRBJ1-5; 8 bases align to TRBD1. The CDR3 extends over 21 amino acids. The trim removed 3 bases at V and 0 bases at J, leaving 18 bases unmatched. CDR1 and CDR2 from the germline V gene are KGHDR and SFDVKD.

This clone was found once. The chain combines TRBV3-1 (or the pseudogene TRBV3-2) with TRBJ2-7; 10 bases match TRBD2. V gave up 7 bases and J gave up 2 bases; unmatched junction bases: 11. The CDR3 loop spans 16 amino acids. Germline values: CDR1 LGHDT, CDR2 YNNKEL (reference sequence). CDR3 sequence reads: CASTPTGTSVAYEQYF. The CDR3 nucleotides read TGTGCCAGCACGCCCACCGGGACTAGCGTTGCCTACGAGCAGTACTTC.

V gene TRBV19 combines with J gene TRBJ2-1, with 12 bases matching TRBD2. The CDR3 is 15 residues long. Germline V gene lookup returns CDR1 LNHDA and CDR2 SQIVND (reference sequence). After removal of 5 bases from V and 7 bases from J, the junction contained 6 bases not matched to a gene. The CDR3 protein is CASSRLAGDLNEQFF. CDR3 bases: TGTGCCAGTAGTCGACTAGCGGGAGATTTGAATGAGCAGTTCTTC.

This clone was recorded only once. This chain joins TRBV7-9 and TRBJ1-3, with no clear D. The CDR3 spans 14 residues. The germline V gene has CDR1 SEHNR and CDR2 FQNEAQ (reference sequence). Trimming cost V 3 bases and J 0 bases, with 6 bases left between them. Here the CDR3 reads CASSLGNSGNTIYF. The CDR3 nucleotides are TGTGCCAGCAGCTTGGGCAACTCTGGAAACACCATATATTTT.

The CDR3 loop is CASSGSRGLAGVEQYF. For the CDR3, the DNA is TGCGCCAGCAGTGGATCAAGGGGACTAGCGGGAGTGGAGCAGTACTTC. V is TRBV10-1 and J is TRBJ2-7, with 14 bases identical to TRBD2. V lost 4 bases and J lost 7; bases outside the gene matches: 9. CDR1 WNHNN and CDR2 SYGVQD come from the germline V gene (reference sequence). The CDR3 is 16 amino acids.

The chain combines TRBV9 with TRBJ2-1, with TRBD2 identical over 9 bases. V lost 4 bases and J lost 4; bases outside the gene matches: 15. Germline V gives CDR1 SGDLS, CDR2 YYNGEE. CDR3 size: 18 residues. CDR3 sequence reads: CASSPGTSSSLLYNEQFF. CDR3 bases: TGTGCCAGCAGCCCGGGGACTAGCTCCTCCCTACTTTACAATGAGCAGTTCTTC.

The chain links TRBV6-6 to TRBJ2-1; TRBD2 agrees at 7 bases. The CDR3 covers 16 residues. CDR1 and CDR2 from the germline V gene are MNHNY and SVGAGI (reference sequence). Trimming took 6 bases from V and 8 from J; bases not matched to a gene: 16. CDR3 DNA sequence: TGTGCCAGCAGGAATCGACTAGCAAGAAATTTCGATGAGCAGTTCTTC. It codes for CASRNRLARNFDEQFF.